The 5 T cell receptor beta chains reported below all come from one sample, sequenced in a study of tumor-infiltrating lymphocytes in localized non-small cell lung cancer. Repertoires were generated with immunoSEQ multiplex PCR, while TCRdb's copy carries only in-frame clones and drops some. The sample consists of about 25,000 clones, 69% of them appearing once. The sample comprised lung tumor tissue. These receptors all stem from a human donor with non-small cell lung cancer.

The V gene is TRBV29-1, the J gene TRBJ2-7, with 7 nucleotides matching TRBD2. In germline, CDR1 is SQVTM, CDR2 ANQGSEA. Losses at the gene ends were 7 bases for V and 3 bases for J; bases not matched to a gene: 9. This CDR3 is 13 amino acids long. This chain's CDR3 is CSATTGGRYEQYF. In DNA form, the CDR3 reads TGCAGCGCCACCACGGGAGGCCGCTACGAGCAGTACTTC.

The chain carries TRBV27 and TRBJ1-1; 7 bases match TRBD1. The CDR3 runs to 14 residues. In germline, CDR1 is MNHEY, CDR2 SMNVEV (reference sequence). V lost 6 bases to trimming and J lost 4 bases; unmatched junction nucleotides: 8. The CDR3 DNA reads as TGTGCCAGCAGAGCAGGGGGTTCGGGCACTGAAGCTTTCTTT. Protein: CASRAGGSGTEAFF.

V is TRBV5-1 and J is TRBJ2-3; no definite D call. CDR1 SGHRS and CDR2 YFSETQ come from the germline V gene. V lost 4 bases to trimming and J lost 5 bases, with 8 bases between them. The CDR3 has 12 residues. CDR3 residues: CASSEDGDTQYF. The CDR3 DNA follows: TGCGCCAGCAGCGAGGATGGAGATACGCAGTATTTT.

The sample holds a few counts of this clone. This chain connects TRBV30 to TRBJ2-5; D not certain. This CDR3 has 15 amino acids. The V end lost 4 bases, the J end lost 2 bases, and 17 bases lay between the germline ends. Germline CDR1 is GTSNPN and CDR2 is SVGIG (reference sequence). CDR3: CAWTPRTDFQETQYF. CDR3 nucleotides: TGTGCCTGGACCCCTCGGACGGATTTTCAAGAGACCCAGTACTTC.

This clone was observed a single time. V is TRBV10-3 and J is TRBJ2-4; D call uncertain. Between the trimmed V and J ends, which lost 2 bases and 0 bases, there was a span of 5 bases. Germline V gene data show CDR1 as ENHRY and CDR2 as SYGVKD. The CDR3 covers 14 residues. In nucleotides, the CDR3 is TGTGCCATCAGTGAGAATGCAGCCAAAAACATTCAGTACTTC. The encoded protein is CAISENAAKNIQYF.